This T cell receptor (beta chain) was captured by sequencing in a study of Ad26.COV2.S vaccination and SARS-CoV-2 variants (dated by TCRdb to about 2021). For the study in its entirety: Vaccine-arm donors were drawn from COV1001, a multicentre, randomized, double-blind, placebo-controlled phase I-IIa trial of Ad26.COV2.S in healthy adults. Ad26.COV2.S was given intramuscularly at 5x10^10 or 1x10^11 viral particles, as a single shot or as two shots 56 days apart. The specificity and breadth of SARS-CoV-2-reactive T cell receptors after Ad26.COV2.S vaccination were assessed by TCRbeta repertoire sequencing. A total of 32 samples were included in the TCR-sequenced set, comprising 19 Ad26.COV2.S vaccine recipients, 5 placebo recipients and 8 SARS-CoV-2 convalescent individuals. Trial participants were randomized into five groups of five: low-dose or high-dose Ad26.COV2.S given once or twice, or placebo on both occasions. Investigators remained blinded to trial group allocation during experiments and outcome assessment. The paper's findings and limits, for the study overall: The study was not powered for comparison of responses between vaccine doses or regimens. Compared with placebo recipients, Ad26.COV2.S recipients showed higher spike-specific TCR breadth (P = 0.0014). The authors noted that total T cell responses may have been underestimated by the TCR breadth and depth analyses. After vaccination, substantial breadth of spike-specific CD8+ and CD4+ T cell responses was reported. Non-spike TCR breadth was comparable between vaccine and placebo recipients, consistent with the vaccine containing only spike.

Interpreted using the paper, the treatment or condition label stands for: roughly 19 received Ad26.COV2.S at low or high dose, single or two shots; 5 received placebo; per-sample allocation not given. For vaccine and placebo recipients, repertoires were sequenced using samples collected on day 63 after the first injection. Cohort 1b enrolled 25 or so adults aged 18-55 years at a single site in Boston, USA, between 29 July and 7 August 2020. Ad26.COV2.S was a replication-incompetent adenovirus type 26 vector that expressed a prefusion-stabilized SARS-CoV-2 spike protein derived from the original Wuhan strain. About this clone itself: Its antigen is not yet known. No base qualities exist here, and no much larger clone lies one base off it.

Per the germline V gene, SGHTA is the CDR1 and FQGNSA is the CDR2. Its CDR3 holds 14 amino acids, cysteine through phenylalanine. Only the CDR3 DNA is retained, 42 bases long and in frame from the first base. Cut back by 1 base and 7 bases, the V and J ends lie 13 bases apart. The immunoSEQ Assay was the method used to sequence TCRbeta CDR3 regions. After extraction, genomic DNA underwent amplification by bias-controlled multiplex PCR, followed by high-throughput sequencing. On the study's bioinformatics: To quantify the absolute abundance of every unique TCRbeta CDR3 region, sequences were collapsed and filtered. T cell fraction was estimated by normalizing TCRbeta template counts to usable DNA, which was measured by amplifying reference genes present in all nucleated cells. Repertoire TCRs were annotated as SARS-CoV-2-specific by exact matching of V gene, CDR3 amino acid sequence and J gene to a known reactive TCR set. The reference SARS-CoV-2 TCR set was derived from MIRA and filtered for enrichment in COVID-19-positive ImmuneCODE repertoires, a step that removed public or cross-reactive TCRs. Based on the MIRA antigens, annotated TCRs were further analysed at the level of specific ORF or position within ORF. Breadth was defined as annotated unique rearrangements over total unique productive rearrangements; depth was the summed frequency of those rearrangements. Two-sided Wilcoxon rank-sum tests were applied when comparing TCR breadth between groups. TCRdb took this table from immuneACCESS and kept in-frame rearrangements with V and J called. Such tables lack part of the clones; where checked against another copy, unresolved V genes explain under half of the gap, and the rest is unexplained. Clone size and V and J calls were adopted from that table, with D and trimming inferred from the DNA. The sample table lists about 390,000 clones, around nine tenths of them with a count of one. The ten largest clones represent 3% to 3.5% of the sample.

Sample: peripheral blood, taken in a trial of Ad26.COV2.S vaccine versus placebo. In this chain, TRBV7-2 is recombined with TRBJ1-2, with an unclear D gene assignment. This receptor was taken from a person between 18 and 65 years old who received the Ad26.COV2.S COVID-19 vaccine or a placebo. DNA sequence: TGTGCCAGCAGCTTAGAACTGTTTGTTCGTGGCTACACCTTC. It specifies CASSLELFVRGYTF.